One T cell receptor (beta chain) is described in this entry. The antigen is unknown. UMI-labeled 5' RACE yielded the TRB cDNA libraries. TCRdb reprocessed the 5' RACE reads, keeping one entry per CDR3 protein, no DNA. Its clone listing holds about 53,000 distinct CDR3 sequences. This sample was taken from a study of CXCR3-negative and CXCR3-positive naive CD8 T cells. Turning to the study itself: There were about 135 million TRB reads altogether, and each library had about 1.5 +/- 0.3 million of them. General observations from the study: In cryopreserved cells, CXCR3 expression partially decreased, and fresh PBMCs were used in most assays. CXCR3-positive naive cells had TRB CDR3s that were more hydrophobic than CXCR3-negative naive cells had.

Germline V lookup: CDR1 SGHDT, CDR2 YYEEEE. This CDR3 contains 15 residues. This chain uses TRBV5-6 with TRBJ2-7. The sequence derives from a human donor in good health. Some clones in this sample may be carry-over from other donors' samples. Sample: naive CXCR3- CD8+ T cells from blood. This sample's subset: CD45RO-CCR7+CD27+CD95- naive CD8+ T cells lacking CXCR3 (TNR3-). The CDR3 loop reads CASSLLGRESYEQYF.